What follows are 27 T cell receptor beta chains derived from one specimen sequenced in a study of blood T cell repertoires in COVID-19. Method: immunoSEQ multiplex PCR; TCRdb's copy keeps in-frame clones and lacks some. The profile covers approximately 240,000 clones, with roughly 84% appearing a single time and 4% taken by the ten largest. The specimen was peripheral blood. Source of these receptors: a middle-aged woman with active or convalescent COVID-19.

The genes are TRBV10-3 and TRBJ1-2; D is unresolved. The CDR3 extends over 15 amino acids. Trimming removed 0 bases at V and 1 base at J, with 9 bases between. Germline V CDR1 and CDR2: ENHRY, SYGVKD. CDR3 region: CAISESREGNYGYTF. The CDR3 region has the DNA TGTGCCATCAGTGAGTCGAGGGAGGGTAACTATGGCTACACCTTC.

V and J are TRBV7-9 and TRBJ2-2; perhaps TRBD1 as D (5 bases). Trimming shortened V by 3 bases and J by 3 bases, and 8 bases separated the two germline ends. CDR3 size: 14 residues. Germline CDR1 SEHNR, CDR2 FQNEAQ (reference sequence). The CDR3 DNA reads TGTGCCAGCAGCTTCAGCAGGGACACCGGGGAGCTGTTTTTT. It is translated as CASSFSRDTGELFF.

The chain carries TRBV2 and TRBJ2-1, with 11 bases aligning to TRBD2. This CDR3 contains 16 residues. Germline V gives CDR1 SNHLY, CDR2 FYNNEI. Trimming cost V 5 bases and J 2 bases; bases outside gene matches: 5. The CDR3 bases are TGTGCCAGCAGTCGGGCTAGCGGGGGGCCCTACAATGAGCAGTTCTTC. Its translation is CASSRASGGPYNEQFF.

The chain carries TRBV3-1 (or the pseudogene TRBV3-2) and TRBJ1-1, with TRBD1 as a possible D gene (6 bases). V was shortened by 1 base and J by 1 base, with 13 bases between the two germline ends. The CDR3 is 16 residues long. Germline loops: CDR1 LGHDT, CDR2 YNNKEL (reference sequence). CDR3 coding DNA: TGTGCCAGCAGCCAAGCGGTGGGGGCGCAGAACACTGAAGCTTTCTTT. Translation: CASSQAVGAQNTEAFF.

V gene TRBV25-1 combines with J gene TRBJ2-2; 8 bases align to TRBD1. CDR3 length: 13 residues. CDR1 and CDR2 from the germline V gene are MGHDK and SYGVNS. Germline trimming cut 11 bases from V and 2 bases from J; bases unmatched to any gene: 4. CDR3 sequence: CASGQGNTGELFF. CDR3 sequence (DNA): TGTGCCTCAGGACAGGGAAACACCGGGGAGCTGTTTTTT.

This clone was picked up one time. The DNA of the CDR3 is TGTGCCACCAAGAATCAAAACAGGGGGCCGGTCGGGGAGCTGTTTTTT. This gives the protein CATKNQNRGPVGELFF. The chain recombines TRBV28 with TRBJ2-2; TRBD1 agrees at 9 bases. Germline V lookup: CDR1 MDHEN, CDR2 SYDVKM. Trimming cost V 10 bases and J 7 bases; bases outside gene matches: 16. CDR3 length: 16 residues.

The chain couples TRBV4-1 to TRBJ2-7; TRBD2 aligns across 7 bases. Germline loops: CDR1 MGHRA, CDR2 YSYEKL. CDR3 length: 13 residues. J was trimmed by 6 bases and V by 1 base; bases with no gene match: 3. In nucleotides, the CDR3 is TGCGCCAGCAGCCAAGTGGGAGGGCGCGAGCAGTACTTC. Its protein product is CASSQVGGREQYF.

The chain links TRBV5-1 to TRBJ2-7; no clear D gene. Germline lookup yields CDR1 SGHRS and CDR2 YFSETQ. V was clipped by 10 bases and J by 0 bases, with 14 bases between them. The CDR3 consists of 13 residues. The CDR3 bases are TGCGCCCCGAATGCCACTGACTCCTACGAGCAGTACGTC. Its translation is CAPNATDSYEQYV.

The rearrangement uses TRBV4-1 and TRBJ1-2, with D maybe TRBD1 (6 bases). There are 15 residues in the CDR3. V was pared by 0 bases and J by 4 bases, with 12 bases between. CDR1 is MGHRA, CDR2 YSYEKL, per germline. CDR3 coding DNA: TGCGCCAGCAGCCAAGATTTGGGGGCCACCTATGGCTACACCTTC. This gives the protein CASSQDLGATYGYTF.

V and J are TRBV3-1 (or the pseudogene TRBV3-2) and TRBJ2-1; D is perhaps TRBD2 (6 bases). The CDR3 runs to 19 residues. The V end lost 0 bases, the J end lost 6 bases, and 24 bases lay between the germline ends. Germline CDR1 LGHDT, CDR2 YNNKEL (reference sequence). CDR3 residues: CASSQESELAWVVFNEQFF. DNA of the CDR3: TGTGCCAGCAGCCAAGAGAGTGAACTAGCCTGGGTGGTGTTCAATGAGCAGTTCTTC.

The chain has TRBV3-1 (or the pseudogene TRBV3-2) and TRBJ1-5; D remains ambiguous. Trimming removed 0 bases at V and 1 base at J, with 4 bases between. CDR3 length: 14 residues. Germline V gives CDR1 LGHDT, CDR2 YNNKEL (reference sequence). DNA of the CDR3: TGTGCCAGCAGCCAAGAAGCCAGCAATCAGCCCCAGCATTTT. It encodes CASSQEASNQPQHF.

The chain carries TRBV20-1 and TRBJ2-1, with TRBD2 matching over 12 bases. This CDR3 spans 16 amino acids. Germline V gene data show CDR1 as DFQATT and CDR2 as SNEGSKA (reference sequence). The J segment lost 7 bases and the V segment lost 3 bases, leaving 10 bases of the junction unmatched. The CDR3 coding sequence is TGCAGTGCTAGTTCTAGCGGGGGGGCTCTGGGTAATGAGCAGTTCTTC. This gives the protein CSASSSGGALGNEQFF.

The chain has TRBV7-9 and TRBJ2-2; D might be TRBD2 (6 bases). CDR3 size: 15 residues. Germline V gene sequence: CDR1 SEHNR, CDR2 FQNEAQ (reference sequence). Trimming removed 0 bases at V and 3 bases at J, with 8 bases between. The CDR3 DNA reads as TGTGCCAGCAGCTTAGCCGGGGGAGACACCGGGGAGCTGTTTTTT. This codes for CASSLAGGDTGELFF.

The chain uses TRBV3-1 (or the pseudogene TRBV3-2) and TRBJ1-6; TRBD1 agrees at 8 bases. Germline trimming cut 4 bases from V and 9 bases from J; bases unmatched to any gene: 14. This CDR3 region has 17 residues. The germline CDR1 and CDR2 sequences are LGHDT and YNNKEL (reference sequence). The CDR3 sequence: CASSRGQGGGSGSPLHF. In DNA form, the CDR3 reads TGTGCCAGCAGCCGCGGACAGGGTGGGGGATCGGGTTCACCCCTCCACTTT.

The gene calls are TRBV7-3 and TRBJ2-2; 10 bases fit TRBD2. Per germline, CDR1 SGHTA and CDR2 FQGTGA. This CDR3 region has 17 residues. J was trimmed by 2 bases and V by 1 base; bases with no gene match: 4. The CDR3, as DNA: TGTGCCAGCAGCTTAAGAGGACTAGCGGCCAACACCGGGGAGCTGTTTTTT. It encodes CASSLRGLAANTGELFF.

The chain joins TRBV3-1 (or the pseudogene TRBV3-2) to TRBJ1-1; possible D gene TRBD1, 6 bases. Germline CDR1 LGHDT, CDR2 YNNKEL (reference sequence). The ends were cut back, 6 bases at V and 0 bases at J, with 11 bases in the middle. The CDR3 length is 14 residues. In nucleotides, the CDR3 is TGTGCCAGCAGGGCGGCAGGGGTGAACACTGAAGCTTTCTTT. Translated, it gives CASRAAGVNTEAFF.

The chain combines TRBV6-5 with TRBJ1-5; tentatively, D is TRBD1 (6 bases). Germline CDR1 reads MNHEY; CDR2 reads SVGAGI. Trimming removed 8 bases at V and 3 bases at J, with 17 bases between. This CDR3 is 15 amino acids long. CDR3 nucleotides: TGTGCCAGCTTTTCCAGGGGAGGGGCCAATCAGCCCCAGCATTTT. Encoded protein: CASFSRGGANQPQHF.

This sequence joins TRBV12-2 and TRBJ1-2; the DNA was not used to check the table's D call, TRBD1. TRBV12-2 is a pseudogene. The CDR3 covers 15 residues. The DNA for the CDR3 is TGTGCAAGTCGCTTAGCGCAATCAGAGGGGGATGGCTACACCTTC. Its translation: CASRLAQSEGDGYTF.

This chain links TRBV28 with TRBJ2-5, with D maybe TRBD2 (5 bases). Germline CDR1 and CDR2: MDHEN and SYDVKM. Trimming removed 5 bases from V and 5 bases from J, with 21 bases in between. This CDR3 contains 16 residues. In nucleotides, the CDR3 is TGTGCCAGCAGTCCCCCCAGCGGTCTCATGGGGGAGACCCAGTACTTC. It codes for CASSPPSGLMGETQYF.

The J gene is TRBJ1-1, the V gene TRBV5-1, with a tentative D call TRBD1 (6 bases). This CDR3 comprises 13 residues. V dropped 2 bases and J dropped 5 bases, with 10 bases sitting between them. The V gene's germline CDR1 is SGHRS and CDR2 YFSETQ. The CDR3 reads CASSFAGETEAFF. In nucleotides, the CDR3 is TGCGCCAGCAGCTTCGCAGGGGAGACTGAAGCTTTCTTT.

The CDR3 nucleotides read TGTGCCTTGACCGGCGGGGGGTCCTACAATGAGCAGTTCTTC. Translating gives CALTGGGSYNEQFF. The rearrangement links TRBV30 to TRBJ2-1, with 8 nucleotides matching TRBD2. Per the germline V gene, CDR1 is GTSNPN and CDR2 is SVGIG (reference sequence). Unmatched junction bases numbered 6, after V lost 7 bases and J lost 1 base. The CDR3 extends over 14 amino acids.

The chain is built from TRBV6-4 and TRBJ1-1; D remains ambiguous. V lost 7 bases and J lost 3, with 21 bases in between. The CDR3 spans 16 residues. The germline CDR1 and CDR2 sequences are MRHNA and SNTAGT. CDR3 nucleotide sequence: TGTGCCAGCACCCCGGGGTCGCCCGTGCTGGACACTGAAGCTTTCTTT. As protein: CASTPGSPVLDTEAFF.

J is TRBJ2-7 and V is TRBV28, with TRBD1 identical over 8 bases. Germline CDR1 reads MDHEN; CDR2 reads SYDVKM. The CDR3 sequence is 15 residues long. Unmatched junction bases numbered 6, after V lost 5 bases and J lost 0 bases. The CDR3 DNA reads TGTGCCAGCAGTCCAGGGACAGGAGCCTCCTACGAGCAGTACGTC. As protein: CASSPGTGASYEQYV.

This rearrangement joins TRBV19 to TRBJ1-2, with a weak D call TRBD1 (6 bases). The CDR3 consists of 16 residues. Trimming took 9 bases from V and 8 from J, leaving 28 bases between them. Per germline, CDR1 LNHDA and CDR2 SQIVND (reference sequence). CDR3 loop: CASTSSGTPWTPGYTF. In DNA form, the CDR3 reads TGTGCCAGCACCTCGAGCGGGACACCCTGGACCCCCGGCTACACCTTC.

The rearrangement joins TRBV12-3 or TRBV12-4 to TRBJ2-7, with a possible D match to TRBD2 (6 bases). Trimming stripped 5 bases from V and 5 bases from J, with 13 bases between. This CDR3 contains 13 residues. Here the CDR3 DNA reads TGTGCCAGCAGTCGGCGGGGATCCCACGAGCAGTACTTC. Protein product: CASSRRGSHEQYF.

This chain connects TRBV7-9 to TRBJ1-1, with 7 bases lining up with TRBD1. Germline assignment: CDR1 SEHNR and CDR2 FQNEAQ (reference sequence). Germline trimming cut 4 bases from V and 5 bases from J; bases unmatched to any gene: 7. CDR3 size: 14 residues. The CDR3 protein is CASSSTGERTEAFF. DNA of the CDR3: TGTGCCAGCAGCTCAACAGGGGAAAGAACTGAAGCTTTCTTT.

The chain combines TRBV28 with TRBJ1-1, with D perhaps TRBD1 (6 bases). CDR1 and CDR2 from the germline V gene are MDHEN and SYDVKM. V was shortened by 5 bases and J by 1 base, with 11 bases between the two germline ends. The CDR3 length is 14 residues. CDR3 protein: CASSVEDRNTEAFF. CDR3 nucleotides: TGTGCCAGCAGTGTCGAGGACAGGAACACTGAAGCTTTCTTT.